What follows are 8 T cell receptor beta chains derived from one specimen sequenced in a study of OX40 agonist ivuxolimab in advanced cancers. Produced via immunoSEQ multiplex PCR; TCRdb's table is partial and in-frame only. Among tens of thousands of clones, roughly 87% were seen once, and the ten largest hold 16%. The material was CD4+ or CD8+ T cells sorted from blood, obtained in a trial of the OX40 agonist ivuxolimab. The receptors shown here come from an adult with an advanced solid tumor such as melanoma, head and neck, liver or kidney cancer.

As to this clone: Possible read error: a much larger clone is one base away. The V and J genes are TRBV5-6 and TRBJ2-7, with 13 bases fitting TRBD2. Germline CDR1 is SGHDT and CDR2 is YYEEEE. The junction had 2 bases not matched to a gene; V was cut back by 2 bases and J by 0 bases. There are 16 residues in the CDR3. CDR3 nucleotides: TGTGCCAGCAGCTTATGGACTAGCGGGAGCTCCTACGAGCAGTACTTC. Its translation: CASSLWTSGSSYEQYF. Filled out from reference TRBV5-6 and TRBJ2-7, the complete variable domain reads DAGVTQSPTHLIKTRGQQVTLRCSPKSGHDTVSWYQQALGQGPQFIFQYYEEEERQRGNFPDRFSGHQFPNYSSELNVNALLLGDSALYLCASSLWTSGSSYEQYFGPGTRLTVT.

CDR3 coding DNA: TGTGCCAGCTACGTAGAGGGCACTGAAGCTTTCTTT. It is translated as CASYVEGTEAFF. V usage is TRBV28 and J usage is TRBJ1-1, with D unclear. This CDR3 has 12 residues. The germline V gene encodes CDR1 MDHEN and CDR2 SYDVKM. Trimming left V 8 bases short and J 4 bases short, with 11 bases between.

The chain joins TRBV2 to TRBJ2-1; D remains ambiguous. Germline-derived CDR1 and CDR2 are SNHLY and FYNNEI. This CDR3 is built from 16 residues. Trimming left V 6 bases short and J 3 bases short, with 18 bases between. CDR3 sequence reads: CASRAQLSRDYNEQFF. CDR3 bases: TGTGCCAGCAGGGCCCAGTTAAGCCGCGACTACAATGAGCAGTTCTTC.

V and J are TRBV12-5 and TRBJ2-2; 7 bases are shared with TRBD2. The V and J ends lost 7 bases and 0 bases, in that order; junction bases with no gene match: 5. The CDR3 length is 15 residues. The germline V gene encodes CDR1 LGHNT and CDR2 FRNRAP. The CDR3 coding sequence is TGTGCTAGTGCCACGGGACTAACGAACACCGGGGAGCTGTTTTTT. It specifies CASATGLTNTGELFF.

This chain joins TRBV5-1 and TRBJ2-1, with 7 nucleotides matching TRBD1. J gave up 7 bases and V 5 bases, and 3 bases lay outside the gene matches. Germline lookup yields CDR1 SGHRS and CDR2 YFSETQ. The CDR3 is 12 residues long. The CDR3 DNA sequence: TGCGCCAGCAGTGACAGGGCAAATGAGCAGTTCTTC. Translating it yields CASSDRANEQFF. The full variable domain, its missing parts supplied by reference TRBV5-1 and TRBJ2-1, is KAGVTQTPRYLIKTRGQQVTLSCSPISGHRSVSWYQQTPGQGLQFLFEYFSETQRNKGNFPGRFSGRQFSNSRSEMNVSTLELGDSALYLCASSDRANEQFFGPGTRLTVL.

This sequence joins TRBV5-1 and TRBJ1-5, with no clear D. Germline values: CDR1 SGHRS, CDR2 YFSETQ. This CDR3 region has 16 residues. The V end was cut by 0 bases, the J end by 2 bases, with 12 bases between. The CDR3 coding sequence is TGCGCCAGCAGCTTGGAACCGGATCGGGGCAATCAGCCCCAGCATTTT. Translation: CASSLEPDRGNQPQHF.

The chain uses TRBV5-5 and TRBJ2-7; D is ambiguous. Germline V gene sequence: CDR1 SGHKS, CDR2 YYEKEE (reference sequence). The germline V and J ends were trimmed by 0 bases and 3 bases, with 16 bases remaining between them. This CDR3 has 16 residues. In DNA form, the CDR3 reads TGTGCCAGCAGCTTGGGATATGGCGTCGTAGGCTACGAGCAGTACTTC. It translates to CASSLGYGVVGYEQYF.

The gene calls are TRBV20-1 and TRBJ1-4; no firm D call. Per the germline V gene, CDR1 is DFQATT and CDR2 is SNEGSKA (reference sequence). V gave up 1 base and J gave up 13 bases, with 10 bases separating them. The CDR3 contains 11 residues. The CDR3 loop is CSARVYKGLFF. The DNA for the CDR3 is TGCAGTGCTAGAGTATACAAGGGACTGTTTTTT.